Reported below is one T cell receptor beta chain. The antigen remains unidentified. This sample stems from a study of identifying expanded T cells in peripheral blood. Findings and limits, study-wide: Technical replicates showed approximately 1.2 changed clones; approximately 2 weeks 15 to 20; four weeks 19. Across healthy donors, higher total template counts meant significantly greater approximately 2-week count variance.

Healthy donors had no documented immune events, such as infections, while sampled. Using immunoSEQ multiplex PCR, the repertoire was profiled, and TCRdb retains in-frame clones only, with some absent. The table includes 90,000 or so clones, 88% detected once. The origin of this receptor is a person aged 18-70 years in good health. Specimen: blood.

The CDR3 DNA reads as TGTGCCAGCAGCTTAGGGCTAGCGGGGTCCCAAGAGACCCAGTACTTC. Amino acid sequence: CASSLGLAGSQETQYF. The J gene is TRBJ2-5, the V gene TRBV7-9; the match to TRBD2 covers 9 bases. Germline-derived CDR1 and CDR2 are SEHNR and FQNEAQ (reference sequence). CDR3 length: 16 residues. The ends lost 1 base at V and 1 base at J; junction bases unmatched: 4.